What follows are 2 T cell receptor beta chains derived from one specimen sequenced in a study of CD8+ T cells in alopecia areata. RNA was isolated and reverse transcribed to cDNA, the sequencing template. TCRdb's table, derived via immunoSEQ multiplex PCR, lists solely in-frame clones and lacks some. The table has 150,000 to 160,000 clones, around 50% seen once; the top ten hold less than 20%. The source material was CD8+ T cells sorted from blood, sampled at week 0. The source is a human donor with alopecia areata.

This chain connects TRBV18 to TRBJ2-7; 11 positions match TRBD1. Germline V gives CDR1 KGHSH, CDR2 LQKENI. V was pared by 1 base and J by 3 bases, with 5 bases of the junction left unmatched. This CDR3 has 16 residues. CDR3 protein: CASSPQGQGDFYEQYF. For the CDR3, the DNA is TGTGCCAGCTCACCACAGGGACAGGGGGACTTCTACGAGCAGTACTTC.

This chain joins TRBV27 and TRBJ1-5; D might be TRBD1 (6 bases). The CDR3 runs 14 residues. V was pared by 2 bases and J by 9 bases, with 14 bases between. Per germline, CDR1 MNHEY and CDR2 SMNVEV (reference sequence). CDR3 sequence (DNA): TGTGCCAGCAGTTTAGGGCAGGGGTTGGGGCCCCAGCATTTT. Protein sequence: CASSLGQGLGPQHF.